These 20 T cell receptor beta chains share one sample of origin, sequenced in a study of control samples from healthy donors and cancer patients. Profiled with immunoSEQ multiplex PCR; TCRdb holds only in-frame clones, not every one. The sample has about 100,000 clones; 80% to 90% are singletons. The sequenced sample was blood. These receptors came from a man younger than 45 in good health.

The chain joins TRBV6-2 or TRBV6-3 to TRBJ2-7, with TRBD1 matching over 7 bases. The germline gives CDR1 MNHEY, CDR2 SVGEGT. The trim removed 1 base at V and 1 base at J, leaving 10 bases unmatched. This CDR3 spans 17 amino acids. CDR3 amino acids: CASSYLRDRARSYEQYF. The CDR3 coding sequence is TGTGCCAGCAGTTACTTGCGCGACAGGGCTAGATCCTACGAGCAGTACTTC.

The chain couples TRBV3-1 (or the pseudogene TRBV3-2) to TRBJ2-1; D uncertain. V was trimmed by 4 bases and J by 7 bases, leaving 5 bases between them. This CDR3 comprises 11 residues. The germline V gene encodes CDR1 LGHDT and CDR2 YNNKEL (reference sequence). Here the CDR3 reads CASSLYNEQFF. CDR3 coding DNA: TGTGCCAGCAGCCTCTATAATGAGCAGTTCTTC.

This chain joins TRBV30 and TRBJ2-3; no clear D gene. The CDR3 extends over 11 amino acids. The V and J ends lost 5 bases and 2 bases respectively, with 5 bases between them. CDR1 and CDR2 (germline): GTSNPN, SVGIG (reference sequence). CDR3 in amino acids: CAWETTDTQYF. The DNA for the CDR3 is TGTGCCTGGGAGACCACAGATACGCAGTATTTT.

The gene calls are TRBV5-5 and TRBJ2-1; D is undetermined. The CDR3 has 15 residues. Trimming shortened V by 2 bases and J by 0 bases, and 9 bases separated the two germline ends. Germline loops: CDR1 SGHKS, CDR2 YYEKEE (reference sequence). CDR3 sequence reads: CASSFVGSSYNEQFF. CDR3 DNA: TGTGCCAGCAGCTTCGTAGGCAGCTCCTACAATGAGCAGTTCTTC. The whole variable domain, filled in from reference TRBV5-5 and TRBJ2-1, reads DAGVTQSPTHLIKTRGQQVTLRCSPISGHKSVSWYQQVLGQGPQFIFQYYEKEERGRGNFPDRFSARQFPNYSSELNVNALLLGDSALYLCASSFVGSSYNEQFFGPGTRLTVL.

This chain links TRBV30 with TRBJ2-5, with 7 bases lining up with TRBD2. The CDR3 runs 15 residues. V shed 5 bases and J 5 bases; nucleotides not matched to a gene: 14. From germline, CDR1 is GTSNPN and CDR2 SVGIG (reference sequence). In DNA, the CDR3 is TGTGCCTGGCGTAGGGCTAGCGGAGACAAGGAGACCCAGTACTTC. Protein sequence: CAWRRASGDKETQYF.

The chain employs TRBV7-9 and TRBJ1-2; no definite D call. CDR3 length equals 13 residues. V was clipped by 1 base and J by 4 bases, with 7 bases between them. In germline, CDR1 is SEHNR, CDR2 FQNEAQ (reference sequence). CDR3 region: CASSLENSYGYTF. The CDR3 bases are TGTGCCAGCAGCTTAGAGAATAGCTATGGCTACACCTTC. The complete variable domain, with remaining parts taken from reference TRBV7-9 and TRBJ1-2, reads DTGVSQNPRHKITKRGQNVTFRCDPISEHNRLYWYRQTLGQGPEFLTYFQNEAQLEKSRLLSDRFSAERPKGSFSTLEIQRTEQGDSAMYLCASSLENSYGYTFGSGTRLTVV.

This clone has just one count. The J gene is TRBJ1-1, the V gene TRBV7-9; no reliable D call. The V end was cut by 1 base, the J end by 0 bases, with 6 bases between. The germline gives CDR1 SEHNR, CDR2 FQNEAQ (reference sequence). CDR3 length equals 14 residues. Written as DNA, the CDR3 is TGTGCCAGCAGCTTAGATTTATTGAACACTGAAGCTTTCTTT. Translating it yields CASSLDLLNTEAFF.

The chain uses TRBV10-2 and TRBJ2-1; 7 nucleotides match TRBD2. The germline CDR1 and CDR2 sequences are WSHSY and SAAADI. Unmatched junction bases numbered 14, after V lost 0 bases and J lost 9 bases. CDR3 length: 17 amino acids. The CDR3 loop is CASSESPARDYDLEQFF. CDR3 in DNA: TGCGCCAGCAGTGAGTCTCCGGCGCGGGACTACGACCTTGAGCAGTTCTTC.

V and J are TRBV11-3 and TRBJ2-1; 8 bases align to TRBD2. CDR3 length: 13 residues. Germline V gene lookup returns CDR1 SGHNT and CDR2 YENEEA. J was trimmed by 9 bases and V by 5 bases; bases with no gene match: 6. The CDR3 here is CASSERGLGEQFF. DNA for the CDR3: TGTGCCAGCAGCGAGCGGGGGCTGGGTGAGCAGTTCTTC. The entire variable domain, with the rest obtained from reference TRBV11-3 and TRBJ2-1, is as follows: EAGVVQSPRYKIIEKKQPVAFWCNPISGHNTLYWYLQNLGQGPELLIRYENEEAVDDSQLPKDRFSAERLKGVDSTLKIQPAELGDSAVYLCASSERGLGEQFFGPGTRLTVL.

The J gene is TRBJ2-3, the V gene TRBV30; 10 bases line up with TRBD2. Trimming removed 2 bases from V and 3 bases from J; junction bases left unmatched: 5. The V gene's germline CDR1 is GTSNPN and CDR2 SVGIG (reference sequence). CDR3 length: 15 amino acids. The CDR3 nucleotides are TGTGCCTGGAGTAACCTAGCGGGAGTTACAGATACGCAGTATTTT. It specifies CAWSNLAGVTDTQYF. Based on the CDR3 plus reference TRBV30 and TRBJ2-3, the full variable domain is SQTIHQWPATLVQPVGSPLSLECTVEGTSNPNLYWYRQAAGRGLQLLFYSVGIGQISSEVPQNLSASRPQDRQFILSSKKLLLSDSGFYLCAWSNLAGVTDTQYFGPGTRLTVL.

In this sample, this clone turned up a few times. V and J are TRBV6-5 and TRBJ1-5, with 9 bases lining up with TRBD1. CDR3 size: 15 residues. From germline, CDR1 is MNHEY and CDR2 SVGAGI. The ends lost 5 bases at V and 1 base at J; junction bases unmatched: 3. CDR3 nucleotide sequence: TGTGCCAGCAGTAGGGACAGGGCAAGCAATCAGCCCCAGCATTTT. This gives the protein CASSRDRASNQPQHF.

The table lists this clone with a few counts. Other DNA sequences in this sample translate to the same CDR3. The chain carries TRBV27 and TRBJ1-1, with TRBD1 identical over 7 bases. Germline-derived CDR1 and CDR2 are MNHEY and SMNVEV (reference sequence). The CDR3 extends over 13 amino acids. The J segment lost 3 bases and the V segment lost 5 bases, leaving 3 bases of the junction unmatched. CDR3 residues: CASSVQGYTEAFF. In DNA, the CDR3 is TGTGCCAGCAGTGTACAGGGGTACACTGAAGCTTTCTTT.

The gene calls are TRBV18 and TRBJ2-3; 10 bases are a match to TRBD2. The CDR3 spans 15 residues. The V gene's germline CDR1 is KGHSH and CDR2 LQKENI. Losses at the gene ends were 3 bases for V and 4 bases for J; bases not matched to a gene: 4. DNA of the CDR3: TGTGCCAGCTCACCCGGGACTAGCGAAGCAGATACGCAGTATTTT. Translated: CASSPGTSEADTQYF.

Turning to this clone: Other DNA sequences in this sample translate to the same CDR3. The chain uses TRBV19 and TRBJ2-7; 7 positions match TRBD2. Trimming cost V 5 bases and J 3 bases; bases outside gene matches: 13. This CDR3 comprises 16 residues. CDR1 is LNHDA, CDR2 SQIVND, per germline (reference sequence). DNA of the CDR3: TGTGCCAGTAGTCAGAGAGCCCAGCGGGGTTACTACGAGCAGTACTTC. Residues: CASSQRAQRGYYEQYF.

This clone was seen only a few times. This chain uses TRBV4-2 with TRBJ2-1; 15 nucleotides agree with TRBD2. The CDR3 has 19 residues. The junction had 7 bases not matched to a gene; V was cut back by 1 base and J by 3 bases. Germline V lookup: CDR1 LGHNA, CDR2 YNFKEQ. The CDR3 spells CASSQAWTSGRDGYNEQFF. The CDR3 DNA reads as TGTGCCAGCAGCCAAGCTTGGACTAGCGGGAGGGATGGCTACAATGAGCAGTTCTTC.

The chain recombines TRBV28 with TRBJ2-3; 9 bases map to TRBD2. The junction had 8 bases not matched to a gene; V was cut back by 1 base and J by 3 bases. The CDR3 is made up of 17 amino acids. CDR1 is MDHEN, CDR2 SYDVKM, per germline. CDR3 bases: TGTGCCAGCAGTTTATTATCCAGCGGGAGGTGGACAGATACGCAGTATTTT. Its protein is CASSLLSSGRWTDTQYF.

The CDR3 DNA follows: TGTGCCAGCAGCCACCCAGCGCTAGCGGGGAGCACAGATACGCAGTATTTT. It is translated as CASSHPALAGSTDTQYF. The chain uses TRBV3-1 (or the pseudogene TRBV3-2) and TRBJ2-3; 9 bases map to TRBD2. This CDR3 is 17 amino acids long. J gave up 0 bases and V 3 bases, and 7 bases lay outside the gene matches. Germline V gives CDR1 LGHDT, CDR2 YNNKEL (reference sequence).

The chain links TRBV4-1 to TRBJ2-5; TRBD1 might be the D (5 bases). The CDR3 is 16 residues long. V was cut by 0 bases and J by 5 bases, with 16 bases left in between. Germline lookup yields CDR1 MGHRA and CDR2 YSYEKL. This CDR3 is CASSQDGAGLRETQYF. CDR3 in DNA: TGCGCCAGCAGCCAAGATGGGGCCGGCCTGAGGGAGACCCAGTACTTC.

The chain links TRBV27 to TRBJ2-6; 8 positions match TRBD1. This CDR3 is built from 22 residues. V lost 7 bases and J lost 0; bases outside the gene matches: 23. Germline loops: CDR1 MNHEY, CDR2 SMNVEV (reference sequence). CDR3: CASTPHRGRGRPADSGANVLTF. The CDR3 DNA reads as TGTGCCAGCACTCCTCACAGGGGCAGGGGGCGGCCAGCGGACTCTGGGGCCAACGTCCTGACTTTC.

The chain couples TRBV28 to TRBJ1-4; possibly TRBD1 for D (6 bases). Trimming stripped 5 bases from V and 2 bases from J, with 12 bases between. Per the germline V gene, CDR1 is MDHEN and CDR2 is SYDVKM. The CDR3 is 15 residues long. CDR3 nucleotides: TGTGCCAGCAGTAATCGGAGGGGGACTAATGAAAAACTGTTTTTT. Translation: CASSNRRGTNEKLFF.